These T cell receptor beta chains were read from a single sample in a study of blood T cell repertoires in COVID-19. The method was immunoSEQ multiplex PCR; TCRdb's version includes in-frame clones alone and lacks a portion of them. The sample holds 100,000 to 120,000 clones, 88% seen once. Material: peripheral blood. These receptors were collected from a woman aged 50 to 60 with acute or convalescent COVID-19. The conserved cysteine and the conserved F or W are not part of the CDR3 here.

V	CDR3
TRBV3-1/TRBV3-2	ASSQGGGSGNYGYT
TRBV10-3	AVNDDRDYSYEQY
TRBV9	ASSVVSLREDTQY
TRBV29-1	SVEGPAGPTYEQY
TRBV11-2	ASSFGAGVTGELF
TRBV3-1/TRBV3-2	ASSHVLHTQY
TRBV3-1/TRBV3-2	ASSQGTGKKEQF
TRBV24-1	ATSDSPGTSGVYNEQF
TRBV5-1	ASSPGGDPNYGYT
TRBV30	AWRGAGGPQF
TRBV5-1	ASSLDTGPGANVLT